This TCR beta chain was documented in a study of T cells in Graves' hyperthyroidism and ophthalmopathy (dated by TCRdb to between 2017 and 2020). General notes on the study: Peripheral blood samples were taken at initial diagnosis, before any treatment was given. To identify distinguishing TCR V-J signatures, a discovery cohort of roughly 100 patients was used, comprising some 45 with Graves' ophthalmopathy and roughly 60 with stable Graves' hyperthyroidism. Prospective prediction of ophthalmopathy was tested in an independent validation cohort consisting of roughly 19 hyperthyroidism patients and some 16 patients who later progressed to ophthalmopathy. The 75 to 100 discovery patients were randomly split 7:3 into training and test sets. In more than 5 Graves' hyperthyroidism patients, the study also compared T-cell repertoires from thyroid tissue with T-cell repertoires from blood. After blood sampling, hyperthyroidism patients were treated with methimazole at a starting dose of 30 mg daily, and ophthalmopathy patients were treated with high-dose intravenous methylprednisolone. The paper describes TCR Vbeta CDR3 sequencing of 135 peripheral blood samples, made up of 43 ophthalmopathy patients, over 70 hyperthyroidism patients and about 17 progressor patients. Overall study results and their limits: Sample size was not statistically predetermined, and blinding of investigators to group allocation was not performed. During validation, the model predicted progression to ophthalmopathy a median of about 5.9 months ahead of onset, with around 70% sensitivity and almost 75% specificity. Most expanded thyroid clonotypes (frequency above 0.001) were also detected in blood, a finding suggesting that blood repertoires may reflect thyroid immune responses. A model built on a 13 V-J signature distinguished ophthalmopathy from stable hyperthyroidism, reaching approximately 89% sensitivity and 81.08% specificity in cross-validation and 80%/75% in testing.

The TCR beta CDR3 regions were amplified from the RNA transcripts. The first round of RT-PCR for the TCR CDR3 was performed with the HTBI primer set and the Qiagen OneStep RT-PCR kit. Libraries were constructed in a second round of multiplex PCR, after which size selection and purification were carried out. The libraries were sequenced on an Illumina HiSeq2000 using paired-end 100 bp reads. The original methods were these. Raw data were processed with SOAPnuke, discarding reads with adapters, uncalled bases, mean Phred below 15, or no exact constant-primer or identifier match. High-quality paired reads were merged using COPE v1.2.5, and each unique nucleotide sequence was defined as a clonotype. Clonotypes were aligned to IMGT TRBV, TRBD and TRBJ reference segments using MiTCR v1.1. The analysis was restricted to V-J combinations with a frequency above 0.0001, which together covered 99% to 99.2% of the repertoires. The TCS score was defined as F50 (clonal expansion) divided by E x V (chaos), with BLOSUM62-based TCRdist calculated between CDR3 peptides within each V-J. Welch's t-statistics and random forest reduced several hundred V-J features to 13, which were used in a naive Bayes classifier (R e1071). TCRdb trimmed the raw reads at Q25, called clones with MiXCR and kept productive beta chains. Every entry covers one CDR3 protein and lists the most common genes and DNA from its rows. These V and J calls are TCRdb output, not the study's own analysis. The sample records a few hundred thousand distinct CDR3 sequences, approximately 14% of which are singletons. The ten biggest clones cover roughly 5.7% of the sample.

Hyperthyroidism patients were newly diagnosed, had a disease duration of under 2 months, and were aged 18 to 65 years. Exclusion was applied to patients with uncontrolled infections, other autoimmune diseases, pregnancy or lactation. Clinical symptoms, serum thyroxine and TRAb, thyroid ultrasound, and orbital computed tomography formed the basis for the diagnoses. Blood from progressor patients was collected at the time of first diagnosis with hyperthyroidism, before any ophthalmopathy symptoms had appeared. PBMCs were isolated from about 9.2 ml of fresh peripheral blood by Ficoll-Paque density gradient centrifugation. Progressor patients were defined as those initially diagnosed with Graves' hyperthyroidism in whom ophthalmopathy developed during follow-up. Total RNA was extracted using Trizol reagent, and RNA quality was assessed on an Agilent 2100 Bioanalyzer. For CDR1 and CDR2, the germline V gene lists SGHAT and FQNNGV. The cysteine opens and the phenylalanine closes a CDR3 of 13 amino acids. Only the CDR3 part of the read is kept: 39 bases, read in frame from the first base. Trimming removed 4 bases from V and 3 bases from J; the gene matches leave 2 bases unexplained.

This clonotype was counted at least ten times. Its target antigen remains unknown. No much larger clonotype is one base removed from it; base qualities were not supplied. Sequenced sample: blood. This chain is built from TRBV11-2 and TRBJ1-2; TRBD1 agrees with 7 junctional bases. This TCR was sampled from a woman aged 25 to 39 with Graves' hyperthyroidism that later progressed to Graves' ophthalmopathy. The DNA sequence is TGTGCCAGCAGCTACACAGGGGACTATGGCTACACCTTC. The resulting protein is CASSYTGDYGYTF.